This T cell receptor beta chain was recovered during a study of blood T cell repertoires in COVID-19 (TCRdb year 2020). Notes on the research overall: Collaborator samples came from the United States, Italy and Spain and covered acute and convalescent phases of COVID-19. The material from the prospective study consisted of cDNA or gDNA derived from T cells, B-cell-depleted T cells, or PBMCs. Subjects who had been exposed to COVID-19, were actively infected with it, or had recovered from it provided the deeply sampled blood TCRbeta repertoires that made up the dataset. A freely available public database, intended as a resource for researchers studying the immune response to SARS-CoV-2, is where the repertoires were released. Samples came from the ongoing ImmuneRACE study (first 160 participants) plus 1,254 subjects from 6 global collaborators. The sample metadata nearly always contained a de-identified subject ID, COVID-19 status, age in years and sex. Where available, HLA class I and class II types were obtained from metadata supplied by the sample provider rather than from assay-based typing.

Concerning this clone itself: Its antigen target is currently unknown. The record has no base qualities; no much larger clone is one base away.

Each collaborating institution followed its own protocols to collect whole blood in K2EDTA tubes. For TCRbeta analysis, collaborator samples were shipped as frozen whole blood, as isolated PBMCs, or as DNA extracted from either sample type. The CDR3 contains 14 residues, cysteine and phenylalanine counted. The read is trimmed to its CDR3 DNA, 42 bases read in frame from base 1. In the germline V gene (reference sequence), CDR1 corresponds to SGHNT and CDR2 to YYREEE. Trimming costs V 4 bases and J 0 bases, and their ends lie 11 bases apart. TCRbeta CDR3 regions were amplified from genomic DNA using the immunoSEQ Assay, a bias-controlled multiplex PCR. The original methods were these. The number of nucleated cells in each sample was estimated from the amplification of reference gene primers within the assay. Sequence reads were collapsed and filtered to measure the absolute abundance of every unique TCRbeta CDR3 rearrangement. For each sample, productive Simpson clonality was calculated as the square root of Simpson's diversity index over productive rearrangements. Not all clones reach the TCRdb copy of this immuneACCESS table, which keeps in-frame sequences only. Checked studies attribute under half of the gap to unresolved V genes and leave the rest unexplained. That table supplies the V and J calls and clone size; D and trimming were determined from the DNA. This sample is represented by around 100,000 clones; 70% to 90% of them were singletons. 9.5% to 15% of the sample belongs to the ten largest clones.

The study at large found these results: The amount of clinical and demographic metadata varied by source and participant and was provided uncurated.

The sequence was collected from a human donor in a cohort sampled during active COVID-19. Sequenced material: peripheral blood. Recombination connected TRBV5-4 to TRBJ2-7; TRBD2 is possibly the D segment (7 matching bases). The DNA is TGTGCCAGCAGCCGCGGGGGCCCCTCCTACGAGCAGTACTTC. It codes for CASSRGGPSYEQYF.